This TCR beta chain is drawn from a study of T-cell memory formation after mild COVID-19. Whole-study context: Largely, TCR clusters stayed within a single donor. Findings of the study overall: Contracting clones from day 15 to 85 had balanced CD4/CD8; later expanders favoured CD4+. Pre-infection memory carried some responding clones, suggesting that cross-reactive memory joined.

This clonotype was seen at least ten times. Its antigen is not identified. The germline CDR1 and CDR2 sequences are SEHNR and FQNEAQ (reference sequence). V shed 5 bases and J 4 bases; nucleotides not matched to a gene: 7. The CDR3 is made up of 15 amino acids. Via MiXCR, TCRdb re-called the 5' RACE reads, giving one row per CDR3 protein. The table has fewer than 60,000 distinct CDR3 sequences, roughly 12% seen once; the top ten hold about 24%. The V gene is TRBV7-9, the J gene TRBJ2-2; 7 bases align to TRBD1. Specimen: PBMCs or a T cell subset sorted from them (not recorded which). The TCR sequence derives from a young man who had mild COVID-19 (a few samples of this study predate the infection). Cell type and time point are not known. The DNA of the CDR3 is TGTGCCAGCAGCATCCCGGGACAGCCCACCGGGGAGCTGTTTTTT. This sequence encodes CASSIPGQPTGELFF.